One sample yielded the 26 T cell receptor beta chains listed below, sequenced in a study of blood T cell repertoires in COVID-19. Profiling relied on immunoSEQ multiplex PCR, and the TCRdb table lists in-frame clones only, not all of them. The sample gives 250,000 to 300,000 clones, roughly 91% of which show up once; approximately 2% is in the top ten. The specimen was PBMCs or T cells enriched from blood (not recorded which). Source of these receptors: a woman aged 55-70 years in a cohort exposed to, infected with or recovered from COVID-19 (not recorded which).

Notes on this clone: At one end the junction does not follow the germline gene, possibly because of a read error. The V and J genes are TRBV28 and TRBJ1-2; D is uncertain. The CDR3 runs 16 residues. The V gene's germline CDR1 is MDHEN and CDR2 SYDVKM. CDR3 coding DNA: TGTGCCAGCAGGTTAGCCGGACTAGGTCGGTTTAGCGAAGAGATCTTC. It translates to CASRLAGLGRFSEEIF.

This clone was observed a few times. The gene calls are TRBV24-1 and TRBJ2-3; TRBD1 aligns across 7 bases. Germline V gives CDR1 KGHDR, CDR2 SFDVKD. The CDR3 is 13 amino acids. After removal of 2 bases from V and 8 bases from J, the junction contained 3 bases not matched to a gene. The CDR3 nucleotides are TGTGCCACCAGTGATTGGACAGGCCGTACGCAGTATTTT. Translating gives CATSDWTGRTQYF.

The chain employs TRBV10-2 and TRBJ2-7; 8 positions agree with TRBD2. With V trimmed by 4 bases and J by 3 bases, 5 bases remained unmatched. Germline CDR1 is WSHSY and CDR2 is SAAADI. The CDR3 sequence is 14 residues long. As DNA, the CDR3 is TGCGCCAGCAGTGTTCGGGGGGGATTCTACGAGCAGTACTTC. Residues: CASSVRGGFYEQYF.

V gene TRBV27 combines with J gene TRBJ1-1; a possible D gene is TRBD1 (5 bases). CDR3 length: 16 amino acids. The V and J ends lost 5 bases and 2 bases respectively, with 18 bases between them. The germline V gene encodes CDR1 MNHEY and CDR2 SMNVEV (reference sequence). The CDR3 DNA sequence: TGTGCCAGCAGTCCTATTCTCCGCAGGGTAAACACTGAAGCTTTCTTT. This gives the protein CASSPILRRVNTEAFF.

The chain recombines TRBV30 with TRBJ1-2, with 7 bases lining up with TRBD1. The trim removed 3 bases at V and 6 bases at J, leaving 10 bases unmatched. The CDR3 sequence is 14 residues long. Germline assignment: CDR1 GTSNPN and CDR2 SVGIG (reference sequence). The CDR3 nucleotides are TGTGCCTGGAGACCGGCCAGGGGGGCCCATGGCTACACCTTC. Translated, it gives CAWRPARGAHGYTF.

This clone appeared a single time. The chain recombines TRBV18 with TRBJ2-3; maybe TRBD1 (6 bases). The CDR3 is 15 amino acids. V lost 3 bases to trimming and J lost 0 bases, with 10 bases between them. Germline lookup yields CDR1 KGHSH and CDR2 LQKENI. CDR3 sequence: CASSPVGQSTDTQYF. CDR3 DNA: TGTGCCAGCTCACCGGTCGGACAGAGCACAGATACGCAGTATTTT.

This sequence joins TRBV11-3 and TRBJ2-3; 9 bases are shared with TRBD1. This CDR3 has 16 amino acids. The V and J ends lost 4 bases and 5 bases, in that order; junction bases with no gene match: 10. Germline V gene lookup returns CDR1 SGHNT and CDR2 YENEEA. CDR3 coding DNA: TGTGCCAGCAGCTCCCCACAGGGGGCGAAAGAAGATACGCAGTATTTT. Translation gives CASSSPQGAKEDTQYF.

This clone showed up many times. The V and J genes are TRBV25-1 and TRBJ1-4; 9 positions agree with TRBD1. Germline CDR1 MGHDK, CDR2 SYGVNS. V shed 2 bases, J shed 7 bases, and the junction held 5 bases outside the gene matches. CDR3 length equals 15 residues. Here the CDR3 DNA reads TGTGCCAGCAGTGAACCCGGGACAGGGCTTGAAAAACTGTTTTTT. This translates into CASSEPGTGLEKLFF.

CDR3 sequence: CASSSAGYQNEQFF. The DNA of the CDR3 is TGTGCCAGCAGCTCCGCAGGGTATCAAAATGAGCAGTTCTTC. The chain couples TRBV7-3 to TRBJ2-1; weak D call: TRBD1 (5 bases). Germline loops: CDR1 SGHTA, CDR2 FQGTGA. The CDR3 contains 14 residues. V was cut by 4 bases and J by 7 bases, with 14 bases left in between. Full variable domain (outside the CDR3, taken from reference TRBV7-3 and TRBJ2-1): GAGVSQTPSNKVTEKGKYVELRCDPISGHTALYWYRQSLGQGPEFLIYFQGTGAADDSGLPNDRFFAVRPEGSVSTLKIQRTERGDSAVYLCASSSAGYQNEQFFGPGTRLTVL.

The J gene is TRBJ2-7, the V gene TRBV7-6, with a tentative D call TRBD2 (6 bases). V lost 5 bases and J 0 bases, leaving 11 bases between the germline ends. CDR1 and CDR2 from the germline V gene are SGHVS and FNYEAQ. The CDR3 runs 14 residues. CDR3 nucleotide sequence: TGTGCCAGCAGCCCCTGGGGAGGCTCCTACGAGCAGTACTTC. Its protein product is CASSPWGGSYEQYF. The entire variable domain, with the rest obtained from reference TRBV7-6 and TRBJ2-7, is as follows: GAGVSQSPRYKVTKRGQDVALRCDPISGHVSLYWYRQALGQGPEFLTYFNYEAQQDKSGLPNDRFSAERPEGSISTLTIQRTEQRDSAMYRCASSPWGGSYEQYFGPGTRLTVT.

The CDR3 nucleotides are TGTGCCAGCAGCTTAGATCCAGGGAACCAAGAGACCCAGTACTTC. This sequence encodes CASSLDPGNQETQYF. The gene calls are TRBV7-6 and TRBJ2-5; D is perhaps TRBD1 (5 bases). The V end lost 1 base, the J end lost 0 bases, and 9 bases lay between the germline ends. Germline V gene sequence: CDR1 SGHVS, CDR2 FNYEAQ. The CDR3 runs to 15 residues.

This chain links TRBV28 with TRBJ1-6; D is ambiguous. CDR1 MDHEN and CDR2 SYDVKM come from the germline V gene. Trimming took off 5 bases at V and 9 bases at J, with 8 bases between the two ends. The CDR3 contains 12 residues. CDR3 in amino acids: CASSPRSSPLHF. DNA for the CDR3: TGTGCCAGCAGTCCCCGGAGTTCACCCCTCCACTTT.

The chain links TRBV28 to TRBJ1-1; D remains unclear. Trimming shortened V by 11 bases and J by 1 base, and 17 bases separated the two germline ends. Germline CDR1 and CDR2: MDHEN and SYDVKM. The CDR3 covers 14 residues. This CDR3 is CASAPTLGNTEAFF. Written as DNA, the CDR3 is TGTGCCTCAGCCCCCACTCTAGGGAACACTGAAGCTTTCTTT. The variable domain in full, completed from reference TRBV28 and TRBJ1-1, reads DVKVTQSSRYLVKRTGEKVFLECVQDMDHENMFWYRQDPGLGLRLIYFSYDVKMKEKGDIPEGYSVSREKKERFSLILESASTNQTSMYLCASAPTLGNTEAFFGQGTRLTVV.

This chain connects TRBV5-1 to TRBJ2-7; 8 bases match TRBD1. Germline V gives CDR1 SGHRS, CDR2 YFSETQ. This CDR3 has 13 amino acids. Trimming cost V 3 bases and J 5 bases; bases outside gene matches: 4. Here the CDR3 reads CASSSTGANEQYF. The CDR3, as DNA: TGCGCCAGCAGCTCGACAGGGGCCAACGAGCAGTACTTC.

The V call is TRBV5-1, the J call TRBJ2-2; D is undetermined. Looked up from germline, CDR1 is SGHRS and CDR2 is YFSETQ. This CDR3 contains 14 residues. Trimming shortened V by 0 bases and J by 6 bases, and 9 bases separated the two germline ends. CDR3 sequence (DNA): TGCGCCAGCAGCTTGGCCCTCCTAGCCGGGGAGCTGTTTTTT. Its protein product is CASSLALLAGELFF. The variable domain in full, with the rest retrieved from reference TRBV5-1 and TRBJ2-2, is KAGVTQTPRYLIKTRGQQVTLSCSPISGHRSVSWYQQTPGQGLQFLFEYFSETQRNKGNFPGRFSGRQFSNSRSEMNVSTLELGDSALYLCASSLALLAGELFFGEGSRLTVL.

The chain has TRBV4-1 and TRBJ2-7; no definite D call. The germline CDR1 and CDR2 sequences are MGHRA and YSYEKL. V was pared by 0 bases and J by 1 base, with 10 bases between. The length of the CDR3 is 15 residues. The DNA of the CDR3 is TGCGCCAGCAGCCAAGATCACGGGTCGTCCTACGAGCAGTACTTC. Encoded protein: CASSQDHGSSYEQYF.

At least ten counts were recorded for this clone. The rearrangement uses TRBV24-1 and TRBJ2-7, with 12 bases aligning to TRBD2. Per the germline V gene, CDR1 is KGHDR and CDR2 is SFDVKD. V dropped 4 bases and J dropped 4; count of bases not matched to a gene: 16. This CDR3 comprises 19 residues. CDR3 sequence (DNA): TGTGCCACCAGTGACCACACAGGACTAGCGGGAACCATGACGTACGAGCAGTACTTC. Protein product: CATSDHTGLAGTMTYEQYF.

As for this clone: The same CDR3 also results from other DNA sequences found in this sample. The V call is TRBV5-1, the J call TRBJ1-2, with TRBD1 matching 8 bases. This CDR3 is 14 amino acids long. V trimming: 0 bases; J trimming: 4 bases; junction bases outside the gene matches: 2. Germline-derived CDR1 and CDR2 are SGHRS and YFSETQ. CDR3 region: CASSLGTGGYGYTF. Here the CDR3 DNA reads TGCGCCAGCAGCTTGGGCACAGGGGGCTATGGCTACACCTTC.

CDR3 sequence reads: CASSLVADSEQYF. The CDR3, as DNA: TGCGCCAGCAGCTTAGTAGCGGATTCCGAGCAGTACTTC. This rearrangement joins TRBV5-1 to TRBJ2-7, with D possibly being TRBD2 (6 bases). The germline V and J ends were trimmed by 2 bases and 6 bases, with 12 bases remaining between them. Germline V gene lookup returns CDR1 SGHRS and CDR2 YFSETQ. This CDR3 spans 13 amino acids. The variable domain in full, with the rest retrieved from reference TRBV5-1 and TRBJ2-7, is KAGVTQTPRYLIKTRGQQVTLSCSPISGHRSVSWYQQTPGQGLQFLFEYFSETQRNKGNFPGRFSGRQFSNSRSEMNVSTLELGDSALYLCASSLVADSEQYFGPGTRLTVT.

The rearrangement uses TRBV15 and TRBJ1-6; a possible D gene is TRBD1 (5 bases). The CDR3 spans 16 residues. V lost 0 bases to trimming and J lost 11 bases, with 17 bases between them. From germline, CDR1 is LNHNV and CDR2 YYDKDF (reference sequence). CDR3 nucleotide sequence: TGTGCCACCAGCAGAGAATGGGCGGGGGGGGTGGCACCCCTCCACTTT. Its protein is CATSREWAGGVAPLHF.

There are a few counts of this clone. The rearrangement links TRBV5-1 to TRBJ2-5; a possible D gene is TRBD2 (5 bases). The CDR3 has 15 residues. The V gene lost 0 bases and the J gene lost 0 bases, with 9 bases spanning the gap. Germline V lookup: CDR1 SGHRS, CDR2 YFSETQ. This CDR3 reads CASSLVAGYQETQYF. In nucleotides, the CDR3 is TGCGCCAGCAGCTTGGTGGCGGGTTACCAAGAGACCCAGTACTTC.

The rearrangement uses TRBV27 and TRBJ1-1, with 8 bases that match TRBD1. The CDR3 contains 15 residues. J gave up 4 bases and V 5 bases, and 9 bases lay outside the gene matches. Per the germline V gene, CDR1 is MNHEY and CDR2 is SMNVEV (reference sequence). CDR3 region: CASSAGQGWGTEAFF. DNA of the CDR3: TGTGCCAGCAGTGCCGGACAGGGATGGGGCACTGAAGCTTTCTTT.

The genes are TRBV28 and TRBJ2-1; 9 positions match TRBD2. The CDR3 is 15 amino acids. The V and J ends lost 5 bases and 3 bases, in that order; junction bases with no gene match: 5. Germline V gene lookup returns CDR1 MDHEN and CDR2 SYDVKM. The CDR3 spells CASSASGTVYNEQFF. The CDR3 DNA follows: TGTGCCAGCAGTGCTAGCGGGACCGTCTACAATGAGCAGTTCTTC.

The chain links TRBV9 to TRBJ2-1; the match to TRBD1 covers 9 bases. J was trimmed by 6 bases and V by 0 bases; bases with no gene match: 7. The germline V gene encodes CDR1 SGDLS and CDR2 YYNGEE. The CDR3 has 16 amino acids. The CDR3 region is CASSVGHRGQINEQFF. The CDR3 nucleotides read TGTGCCAGCAGCGTAGGGCACAGGGGGCAGATCAATGAGCAGTTCTTC.

V and J are TRBV7-2 and TRBJ2-7; D is possibly TRBD2 (5 bases). Per germline, CDR1 SGHTA and CDR2 FQGNSA. This CDR3 region has 14 residues. The germline V and J ends were trimmed by 5 bases and 3 bases, with 14 bases remaining between them. CDR3: CASSPTSGLYEQYF. The DNA of the CDR3 is TGTGCCAGCAGCCCCACTAGTGGCCTCTACGAGCAGTACTTC. Full variable domain (missing parts from reference TRBV7-2 and TRBJ2-7): GAGVSQSPSNKVTEKGKDVELRCDPISGHTALYWYRQSLGQGLEFLIYFQGNSAPDKSGLPSDRFSAERTGGSVSTLTIQRTQQEDSAVYLCASSPTSGLYEQYFGPGTRLTVT.

J is TRBJ2-7 and V is TRBV12-1; no check of the table's D call, TRBD2, against the DNA was made. TRBV12-1 is termed a pseudogene. This CDR3 contains 14 residues. The CDR3 loop reads CASSFLRGSYEQYF. Here the CDR3 DNA reads TGTGCCAGCAGCTTCCTGCGCGGGTCCTACGAGCAGTACTTC.